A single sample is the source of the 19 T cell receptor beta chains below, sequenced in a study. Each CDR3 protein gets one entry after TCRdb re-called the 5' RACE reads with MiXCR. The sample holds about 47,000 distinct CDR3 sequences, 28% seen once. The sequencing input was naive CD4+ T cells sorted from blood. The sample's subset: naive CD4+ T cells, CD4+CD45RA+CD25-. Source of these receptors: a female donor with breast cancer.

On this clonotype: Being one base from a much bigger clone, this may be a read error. The CDR3, as DNA: TGTGCCAGCAGTGTCCAGGGGGCTCTCGATGGCTACACCTTC. Its protein product is CASSVQGALDGYTF. V gene TRBV7-9 combines with J gene TRBJ1-2; 8 positions agree with TRBD1. V shed 6 bases, J shed 6 bases, and the junction held 9 bases outside the gene matches. Germline CDR1 is SEHNR and CDR2 is FQNEAQ (reference sequence). The CDR3 length is 14 residues.

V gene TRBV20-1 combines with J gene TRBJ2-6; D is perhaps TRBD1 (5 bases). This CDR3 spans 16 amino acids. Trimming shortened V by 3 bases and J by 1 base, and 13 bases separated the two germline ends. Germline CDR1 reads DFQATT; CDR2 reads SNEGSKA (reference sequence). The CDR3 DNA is TGCAGTGCTAGCCGGTGGACACGGTCTGGGGCCAACGTCCTGACTTTC. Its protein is CSASRWTRSGANVLTF.

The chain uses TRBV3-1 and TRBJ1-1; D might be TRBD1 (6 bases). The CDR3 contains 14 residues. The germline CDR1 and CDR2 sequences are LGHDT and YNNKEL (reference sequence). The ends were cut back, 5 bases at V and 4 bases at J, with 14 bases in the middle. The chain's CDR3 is CASSATGRTTEAFF. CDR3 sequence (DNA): TGTGCCAGCAGCGCCACAGGGCGGACCACTGAAGCTTTCTTT.

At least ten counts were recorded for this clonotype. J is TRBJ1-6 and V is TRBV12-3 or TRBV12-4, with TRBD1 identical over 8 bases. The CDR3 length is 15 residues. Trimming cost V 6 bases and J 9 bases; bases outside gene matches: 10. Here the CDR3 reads CASSGLTGARSPLHF. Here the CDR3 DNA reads TGTGCCAGCAGCGGGCTGACAGGGGCGCGTTCACCCCTCCACTTT.

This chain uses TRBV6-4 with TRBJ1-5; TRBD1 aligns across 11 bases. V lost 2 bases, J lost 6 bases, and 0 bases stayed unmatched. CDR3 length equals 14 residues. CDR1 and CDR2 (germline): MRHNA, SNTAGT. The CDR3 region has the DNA TGTGCCAGCAGTGACGGGACAGGGGGTCAGCCCCAGCATTTT. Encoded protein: CASSDGTGGQPQHF.

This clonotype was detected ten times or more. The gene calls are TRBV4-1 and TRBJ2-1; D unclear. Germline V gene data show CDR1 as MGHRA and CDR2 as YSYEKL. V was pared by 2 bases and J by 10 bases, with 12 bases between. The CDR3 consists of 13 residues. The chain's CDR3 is CASSQKELAEQFF. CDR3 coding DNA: TGCGCCAGCAGCCAAAAGGAGTTGGCCGAGCAGTTCTTC.

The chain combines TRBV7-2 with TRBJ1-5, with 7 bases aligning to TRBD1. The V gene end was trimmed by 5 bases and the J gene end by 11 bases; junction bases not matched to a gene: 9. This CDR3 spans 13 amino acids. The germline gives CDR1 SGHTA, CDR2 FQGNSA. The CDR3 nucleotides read TGTGCCAGCAGCGTATTAGGGGGCGCGACCCAGCATTTT. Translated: CASSVLGGATQHF.

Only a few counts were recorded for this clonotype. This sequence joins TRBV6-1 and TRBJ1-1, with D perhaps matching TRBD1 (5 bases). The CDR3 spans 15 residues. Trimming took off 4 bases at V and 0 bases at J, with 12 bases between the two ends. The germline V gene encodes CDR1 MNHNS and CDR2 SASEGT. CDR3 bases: TGTGCCAGCAGTGTAAGACGGGACTTGAACACTGAAGCTTTCTTT. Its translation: CASSVRRDLNTEAFF.

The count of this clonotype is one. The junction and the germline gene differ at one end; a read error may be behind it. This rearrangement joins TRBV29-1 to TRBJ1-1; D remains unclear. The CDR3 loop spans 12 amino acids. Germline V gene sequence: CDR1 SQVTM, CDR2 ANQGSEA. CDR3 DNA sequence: TGCAGCGCCACGACCGAACGCACTGAAGCTTCCTTT. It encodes CSATTERTEASF.

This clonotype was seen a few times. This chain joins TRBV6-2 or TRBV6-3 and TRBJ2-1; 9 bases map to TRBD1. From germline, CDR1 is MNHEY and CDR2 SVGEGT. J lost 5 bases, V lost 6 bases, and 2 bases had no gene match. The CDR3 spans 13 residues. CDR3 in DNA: TGTGCCAGCAGGGGGACAGGGAACAATGAGCAGTTCTTC. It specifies CASRGTGNNEQFF.

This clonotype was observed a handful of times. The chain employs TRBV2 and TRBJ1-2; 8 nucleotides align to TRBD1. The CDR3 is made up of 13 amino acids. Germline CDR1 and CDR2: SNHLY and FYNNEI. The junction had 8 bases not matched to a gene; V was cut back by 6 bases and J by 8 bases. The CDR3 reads CASSPDRAKGYTF. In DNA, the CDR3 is TGTGCCAGCAGCCCGGACAGGGCGAAGGGCTACACCTTC.

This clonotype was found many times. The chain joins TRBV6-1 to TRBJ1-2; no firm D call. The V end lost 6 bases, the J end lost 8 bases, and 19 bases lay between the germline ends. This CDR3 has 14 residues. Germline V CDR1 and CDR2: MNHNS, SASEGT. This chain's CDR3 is CASRIQRNLYGYTF. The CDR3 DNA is TGTGCCAGCAGAATACAGCGAAACCTCTACGGCTACACCTTC.

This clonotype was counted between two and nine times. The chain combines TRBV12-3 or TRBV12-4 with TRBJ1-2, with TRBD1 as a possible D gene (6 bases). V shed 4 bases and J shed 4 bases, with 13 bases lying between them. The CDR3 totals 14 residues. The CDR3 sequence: CASSSGGGTYGYTF. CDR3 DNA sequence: TGTGCCAGCAGTTCAGGAGGGGGAACCTATGGCTACACCTTC.

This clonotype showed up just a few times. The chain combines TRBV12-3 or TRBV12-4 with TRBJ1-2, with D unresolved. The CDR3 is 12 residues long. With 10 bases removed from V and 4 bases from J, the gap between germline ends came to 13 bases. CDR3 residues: CATTDPGYGYTF. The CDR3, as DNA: TGTGCCACCACGGACCCGGGCTATGGCTACACCTTC.

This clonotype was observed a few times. The DNA of the CDR3 is TGCAGCGCCGGGGACAGCTACGAGCAGTACTTC. It specifies CSAGDSYEQYF. V and J are TRBV29-1 and TRBJ2-7; 7 bases are shared with TRBD1. V lost 7 bases and J lost 3; bases outside the gene matches: 3. Germline V lookup: CDR1 SQVTM, CDR2 ANQGSEA. The CDR3 is 11 amino acids.

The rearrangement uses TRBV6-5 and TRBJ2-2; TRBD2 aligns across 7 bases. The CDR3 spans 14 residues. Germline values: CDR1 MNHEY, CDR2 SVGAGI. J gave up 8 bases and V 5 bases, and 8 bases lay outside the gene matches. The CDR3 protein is CASSGPGLLGELFF. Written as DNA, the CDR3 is TGTGCCAGCAGTGGCCCGGGACTACTTGGGGAGCTGTTTTTT.

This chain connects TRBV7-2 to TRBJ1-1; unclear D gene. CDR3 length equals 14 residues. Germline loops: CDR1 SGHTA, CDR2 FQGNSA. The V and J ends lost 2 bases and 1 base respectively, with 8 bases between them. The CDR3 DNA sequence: TGTGCCAGCAGCTTAATGGTACAGAACACTGAAGCTTTCTTT. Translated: CASSLMVQNTEAFF.

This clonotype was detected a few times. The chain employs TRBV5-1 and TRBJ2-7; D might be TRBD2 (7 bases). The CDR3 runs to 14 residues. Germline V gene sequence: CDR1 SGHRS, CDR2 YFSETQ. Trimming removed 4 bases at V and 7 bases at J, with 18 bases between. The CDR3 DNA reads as TGCGCCAGCAGCCCCCCGACGGGGGGCAGGGAGCAGTACTTC. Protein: CASSPPTGGREQYF.

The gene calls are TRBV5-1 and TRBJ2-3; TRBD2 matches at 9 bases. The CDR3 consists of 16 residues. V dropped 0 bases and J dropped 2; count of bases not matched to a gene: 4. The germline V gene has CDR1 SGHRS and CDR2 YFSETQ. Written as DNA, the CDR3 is TGCGCCAGCAGCTTGGGGTCTAGCGGGGTCACAGATACGCAGTATTTT. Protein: CASSLGSSGVTDTQYF.